This T cell receptor (beta chain) appears in the sequencing data of a study of PD-L1 blockade in urothelial cancer. Using immunoSEQ multiplex PCR, the repertoire was profiled, and TCRdb retains in-frame clones only, with some absent. The table lists about 38,000 clones, 70% to 90% of them singletons. Time point noted: pretreatment peripheral blood. This sequence originates from a man older than 75 with urothelial cancer. Sample: PBMCs, taken around atezolizumab (anti-PD-L1) treatment.

CDR3 coding DNA: TGTGCCAGTAGTACAGCACGACAGGGGGCGAGAGGCTACACCTTC. Its translation: CASSTARQGARGYTF. This rearrangement joins TRBV19 to TRBJ1-2, with 10 bases lining up with TRBD1. Trimming cost V 4 bases and J 8 bases; bases outside gene matches: 10. Germline V gene lookup returns CDR1 LNHDA and CDR2 SQIVND (reference sequence). This CDR3 has 15 residues.